This T cell receptor beta chain was identified in a study of T cells in Graves' hyperthyroidism and ophthalmopathy. Broader study findings: Most thyroid clonotypes expanded above 0.001 appeared in blood too. Before onset, ophthalmopathy was predicted by the model a median roughly 6.8 months earlier.

As to this clonotype: Its antigen remains unknown.

Researchers took RNA transcripts and amplified the TCR beta CDR3 regions from them. First-round RT-PCR of the TCR CDR3 relied on the HTBI primer set. One entry per CDR3 protein, called by TCRdb with MiXCR from the multiplex PCR reads. The data contain approximately 330,000 distinct CDR3 sequences, roughly 18% of them singletons. The diagnoses drew upon clinical symptoms, serum thyroxine and TRAb, thyroid ultrasound and orbital computed tomography. The ends lost 4 bases at V and 0 bases at J; junction bases unmatched: 22. This CDR3 spans 21 amino acids. CDR1 and CDR2 (germline): MGHRA, YSYEKL. The sequenced sample consisted of blood. The V call is TRBV4-1, the J call TRBJ2-5; 8 bases fit TRBD2. This sequence originates from a woman aged 45-59 years with Graves' hyperthyroidism. The CDR3 is CASSPGGMTSAKYAHQETQYF. The CDR3 DNA reads as TGCGCCAGCAGCCCAGGCGGGATGACTAGCGCTAAATACGCCCACCAAGAGACCCAGTACTTC.